Presented here are 9 T cell receptor beta chains from one specimen sequenced in a study of cytomegalovirus exposure and HLA in healthy donors. The PCR was carried out with 60 Vbeta primers and 13 Jbeta primers. The data were produced by immunoSEQ multiplex PCR, yet TCRdb's version contains in-frame clones alone and is incomplete. Here the sample spans approximately 91,000 clones, more than 75% being singletons. Sample: PBMCs. The receptors were sampled from a human donor in good health.

This chain connects TRBV28 to TRBJ1-1; 7 positions agree with TRBD1. The CDR3 is 14 amino acids. Losses at the gene ends were 6 bases for V and 4 bases for J; bases not matched to a gene: 8. Germline assignment: CDR1 MDHEN and CDR2 SYDVKM. CDR3 protein: CASRSPTGFTEAFF. As DNA, the CDR3 is TGTGCCAGCAGAAGCCCGACAGGGTTCACTGAAGCTTTCTTT.

CDR3 sequence: CASSKDGGGKAETQYF. CDR3 coding DNA: TGTGCCAGCAGCAAAGATGGTGGGGGCAAGGCGGAGACCCAGTACTTC. The rearrangement links TRBV21-1 to TRBJ2-5; TRBD1, the D gene given by the table, was not confirmed from the DNA. TRBV21-1 counts as a pseudogene. This CDR3 contains 16 residues.

The V gene is TRBV27, the J gene TRBJ1-1; D is unclear. This CDR3 has 16 residues. V was clipped by 0 bases and J by 10 bases, with 21 bases between them. CDR1 is MNHEY and CDR2 is SMNVEV in the germline V gene (reference sequence). CDR3 sequence reads: CASSLSTSVTFLGAFF. The CDR3 nucleotides are TGTGCCAGCAGTTTATCAACAAGCGTTACGTTTCTTGGAGCTTTCTTT.

The chain has TRBV11-2 and TRBJ2-7, with D maybe TRBD1 (6 bases). Trimming shortened V by 2 bases and J by 3 bases, and 8 bases separated the two germline ends. This CDR3 has 13 residues. Germline V gene lookup returns CDR1 SGHAT and CDR2 FQNNGV. CDR3 sequence reads: CASSLSQGYEQYF. CDR3 in DNA: TGTGCCAGCAGCTTATCACAGGGCTACGAGCAGTACTTC.

This chain links TRBV5-1 with TRBJ2-5, with 7 bases lining up with TRBD2. Germline CDR1 and CDR2: SGHRS and YFSETQ. After removal of 0 bases from V and 1 base from J, the junction contained 6 bases not matched to a gene. CDR3 size: 16 residues. The CDR3 here is CASSLVAGVAQETQYF. The CDR3 nucleotides read TGCGCCAGCAGCTTGGTTGCGGGGGTCGCCCAAGAGACCCAGTACTTC. Full variable domain (rest looked up from reference TRBV5-1 and TRBJ2-5): KAGVTQTPRYLIKTRGQQVTLSCSPISGHRSVSWYQQTPGQGLQFLFEYFSETQRNKGNFPGRFSGRQFSNSRSEMNVSTLELGDSALYLCASSLVAGVAQETQYFGPGTRLLVL.

V and J are TRBV4-3 and TRBJ2-7; D unclear. Germline lookup yields CDR1 LGHNA and CDR2 YSLEER. Trimming took off 0 bases at V and 3 bases at J, with 6 bases between the two ends. This CDR3 has 13 residues. CDR3 nucleotide sequence: TGCGCCAGCAGCCAAGATCCAGACTACGAGCAGTACTTC. Amino acids: CASSQDPDYEQYF.

This clone was picked up a small number of times. The chain joins TRBV29-1 to TRBJ1-5; 7 bases are shared with TRBD1. J lost 6 bases, V lost 6 bases, and 14 bases had no gene match. Germline V CDR1 and CDR2: SQVTM, ANQGSEA. The CDR3 runs to 15 residues. In nucleotides, the CDR3 is TGCAGCGTAGACAGGGCTTCTAAACCTTGTCAGCCCCAGCATTTT. Amino acid sequence: CSVDRASKPCQPQHF.

The CDR3 spells CASSSRTSGGELFF. CDR3 DNA sequence: TGTGCCAGCAGCTCTCGGACATCAGGCGGGGAGCTGTTTTTT. This sequence joins TRBV11-3 and TRBJ2-2; D is possibly TRBD1 (5 bases). In germline, CDR1 is SGHNT, CDR2 YENEEA. This CDR3 contains 14 residues. Trimming left V 4 bases short and J 7 bases short, with 13 bases between.

This clone has a single count. The CDR3 is CASSSPGTGADTQYF. For the CDR3, the DNA is TGTGCCAGCAGCTCCCCCGGGACAGGTGCAGATACGCAGTATTTT. The rearrangement joins TRBV5-4 to TRBJ2-3; 8 positions agree with TRBD1. Germline V gene sequence: CDR1 SGHNT, CDR2 YYREEE (reference sequence). V was clipped by 3 bases and J by 4 bases; unmatched bases: 7. This CDR3 has 15 amino acids.